The T cell receptor beta chain under discussion was sequenced for a study of blood T cells in healthy people across ages. Study results and limitations: The long-lived group displayed more naive CD4+ cells, plus higher diversity, than the aged donors did. A strong correlation was found between TCR beta diversity and the percentage of naive T cells.

In germline, CDR1 is SGDLS, CDR2 YYNGEE. The length of the CDR3 is 15 residues. Regarding this clonotype: Its target is unknown. At one end, the junction sequence differs from germline, possibly due to a read error.

For the second PCR, which ran for about 7 to 11 cycles, a sample-barcoded 5' primer and a J-beta primer mix were used. All cDNA molecules were each tagged by a template-switch adaptor with 12 random nucleotides. TCRdb processed the 5' RACE reads anew with MiXCR; each CDR3 protein has one entry. The sample contains some 1.5 million distinct CDR3 sequences, approximately 30% of which appear only once. This chain uses TRBV9 with TRBJ2-7; 8 bases match TRBD2. The receptor comes from a woman in her 30s in good health. Sequenced material: blood. In DNA form, the CDR3 reads TGTGCCAGCAGCCCGAGCGGGACTAGGACCTACGGGCAGTACTTC. It codes for CASSPSGTRTYGQYF.